A selection of T cell receptor beta chains follows, all from one sample in a study of breast tumors, draining lymph nodes, adjacent tissues. Using its own MiXCR run on the multiplex PCR reads, TCRdb lists one record per CDR3 protein. The table has about 130,000 distinct CDR3 sequences, 20% to 25% seen once. Sequencing was done on a sample of axillary lymph node tissue. The origin of the receptors is a female donor with breast cancer. Some clones in this sample may be carry-over from other donors' samples. CDR3s include the opening cysteine and the closing phenylalanine or tryptophan.

j_call: TRBJ1-5; v_call: TRBV6-5; cdr3_aa: CASSSDRNLNQPQHF
j_call: TRBJ2-2; v_call: TRBV25-1; cdr3_aa: CATMLGNTGELFF
j_call: TRBJ1-1; v_call: TRBV9; cdr3_aa: CASSVVGDTEAFF
j_call: TRBJ2-1; v_call: TRBV19; cdr3_aa: CASSSRLAGGREQFF
j_call: TRBJ2-1; v_call: TRBV5-1; cdr3_aa: CASSLWGLGSSSYNEQFF
j_call: TRBJ1-2; v_call: TRBV20-1; cdr3_aa: CSGTDRGLGYTF
j_call: TRBJ1-2; v_call: TRBV6-1; cdr3_aa: CASSEYGGYTF
j_call: TRBJ2-1; v_call: TRBV12-3/TRBV12-4; cdr3_aa: CASSYTTTGPSSYNEQFF
j_call: TRBJ2-3; v_call: TRBV10-1; cdr3_aa: CASSRTSGSLRDTQYF
j_call: TRBJ2-7; v_call: TRBV7-9; cdr3_aa: CASSLGTSGREQYF
j_call: TRBJ2-1; v_call: TRBV24-1; cdr3_aa: CATSGGLAGLGSEQFF
j_call: TRBJ1-4; v_call: TRBV4-2; cdr3_aa: CASSQSALSKEKLFF
j_call: TRBJ2-5; v_call: TRBV7-9; cdr3_aa: CAGSQDLSVETQYF
j_call: TRBJ2-1; v_call: TRBV6-1; cdr3_aa: CASSDGWFAYNEQFF
j_call: TRBJ2-3; v_call: TRBV20-1; cdr3_aa: CSANDRGITDTQYF
j_call: TRBJ2-1; v_call: TRBV7-2; cdr3_aa: CASSLGGQGKRELFF
j_call: TRBJ1-3; v_call: TRBV4-3; cdr3_aa: CASSQDRFSGNTIYF
j_call: TRBJ2-4; v_call: TRBV2; cdr3_aa: CASRGQKNIQYF
j_call: TRBJ2-7; v_call: TRBV6-1; cdr3_aa: CASSRGTGLDYEQYF
j_call: TRBJ2-7; v_call: TRBV15; cdr3_aa: CATSRDAGEQYF
j_call: TRBJ2-7; v_call: TRBV15; cdr3_aa: CATSRTLGQGSNEQYF